The 26 T cell receptor beta chains in this list originate from one sample, sequenced in a study of metastatic and nonmetastatic thyroid tumors. Not a single patient had been given any form of treatment at any point before undergoing thyroid surgery. TCRdb reanalyzed the PCR reads with MiXCR. This table holds tens of thousands of clones, roughly 12% found once. Sample: blood. These TCRs come from a male donor with papillary thyroid cancer or a benign thyroid nodule (not recorded which). Some clones in this sample may be carry-over from other donors' samples.

The sample holds many counts of this clone. The chain has TRBV11-2 and TRBJ1-2; D unresolved. Germline CDR1 SGHAT, CDR2 FQNNGV. V lost 4 bases to trimming and J lost 8 bases, with 20 bases between them. There are 15 residues in the CDR3. CDR3 coding DNA: TGTGCCAGCAGCTCCCACTGGACTGCCATGGAGGGCTACACCTTC. Translating it yields CASSSHWTAMEGYTF.

V usage is TRBV5-4 and J usage is TRBJ2-5; 9 nucleotides match TRBD2. Germline V gene sequence: CDR1 SGHNT, CDR2 YYREEE (reference sequence). The CDR3 extends over 16 amino acids. V trimming: 2 bases; J trimming: 4 bases; junction bases outside the gene matches: 9. The CDR3 loop is CASSLKTSGVGETQYF. In DNA, the CDR3 is TGTGCCAGCAGCTTAAAGACTAGCGGAGTGGGAGAGACCCAGTACTTC.

About this clone itself: A much larger clone is a single base away; this may be a read error. The V and J genes are TRBV11-2 and TRBJ2-2; 7 bases match TRBD2. Germline CDR1 reads SGHAT; CDR2 reads FQNNGV. This CDR3 is 15 amino acids long. Here the CDR3 reads CSSSLSGMNTGELFF. In DNA form, the CDR3 reads TGTTCCAGCAGCTTAAGCGGGATGAACACCGGGGAGCTGTTTTTT. Combining the CDR3 with reference TRBV11-2 and TRBJ2-2 gives the whole variable domain EAGVAQSPRYKIIEKRQSVAFWCNPISGHATLYWYQQILGQGPKLLIQFQNNGVVDDSQLPKDRFSAERLKGVDSTLKIQPAKLEDSAVYLCSSSLSGMNTGELFFGEGSRLTVL.

By share of the sample, this clone is medium-sized. The J gene is TRBJ2-7, the V gene TRBV6-1, with D possibly matching TRBD2 (5 bases). V lost 4 bases and J lost 2, with 12 bases in between. The CDR3 sequence is 14 residues long. The germline gives CDR1 MNHNS, CDR2 SASEGT. CDR3 bases: TGTGCCAGCAGTGGAAGGACTCCGACCTACGAGCAGTACTTC. Translated: CASSGRTPTYEQYF.

This clone showed up many times. The chain links TRBV7-9 to TRBJ2-7, with a tentative D call TRBD2 (6 bases). The CDR3 length is 15 residues. The V end lost 8 bases, the J end lost 1 base, and 18 bases lay between the germline ends. The germline CDR1 and CDR2 sequences are SEHNR and FQNEAQ (reference sequence). The CDR3 DNA is TGTGCCAGCGGTGGAGGGGCCGGTGGATCCTACGAGCAGTACTTC. This sequence encodes CASGGGAGGSYEQYF.

This clone has a handful of counts. The V and J genes are TRBV4-2 and TRBJ2-5; D remains ambiguous. Germline-derived CDR1 and CDR2 are LGHNA and YNFKEQ. The V end lost 0 bases, the J end lost 5 bases, and 10 bases lay between the germline ends. This CDR3 spans 14 amino acids. CDR3: CASSQDPLGETQYF. CDR3 coding DNA: TGTGCCAGCAGCCAAGATCCCCTGGGGGAGACCCAGTACTTC.

This clone was seen ten or more times. The genes are TRBV2 and TRBJ2-7; no firm D call. Trimming stripped 4 bases from V and 3 bases from J, with 7 bases between. The CDR3 length is 12 residues. Germline-derived CDR1 and CDR2 are SNHLY and FYNNEI. As DNA, the CDR3 is TGTGCCAGCAGTGTATACCGCTACGAGCAGTACTTC. Protein product: CASSVYRYEQYF.

This clone was observed a few times. Sequence at one end of the junction differs from germline and may be a read error. The chain's CDR3 is CASSYSPGQGNTGELFF. The CDR3 nucleotides are TGTGCGAGCAGTTACTCACCGGGACAGGGGAACACCGGGGAGCTGTTTTTT. This sequence joins TRBV6-5 and TRBJ2-2; TRBD1 matches 9 bases. CDR3 length equals 17 residues. From germline, CDR1 is MNHEY and CDR2 SVGAGI.

Comment on this clone: One end of the junction does not line up with germline, which may come from a read error. V is TRBV29-1 and J is TRBJ1-1; no firm D call. This CDR3 spans 12 amino acids. Germline CDR1 is SQVTM and CDR2 is ANQGSEA. DNA for the CDR3: TGCAGCGTTGGGCGGTTGAACACTGAAGCTTCCTTT. Encoded protein: CSVGRLNTEASF.

As regards this clone: Being one base from a much bigger clone, this may be a read error. The chain combines TRBV12-3 or TRBV12-4 with TRBJ2-4, with D possibly matching TRBD1 (6 bases). The CDR3 sequence is 15 residues long. Trimming pared 3 bases from V and 3 bases from J, leaving 12 bases between. CDR3 coding DNA: TGTGCCAGCAGTTTCAGGGGTAGCGTCAAAAACATTCAGTACTTC. Translated, it gives CASSFRGSVKNIQYF.

The J gene is TRBJ2-7, the V gene TRBV30, with D possibly TRBD1 on 6 matching bases. V was cut by 3 bases and J by 0 bases, with 9 bases left in between. The germline gives CDR1 GTSNPN, CDR2 SVGIG (reference sequence). This CDR3 contains 13 residues. CDR3 sequence: CAWSRGISYEQYF. Here the CDR3 DNA reads TGTGCCTGGAGCAGGGGCATCTCCTACGAGCAGTACTTC.

This clone has a handful of counts. The DNA of the CDR3 is TGTGCCAGCCACCCGGGGGGTACATGTTCACCCCTCCACTTT. Protein: CASHPGGTCSPLHF. The chain uses TRBV27 and TRBJ1-6, with D possibly TRBD1 on 5 matching bases. Trimming shortened V by 8 bases and J by 9 bases, and 17 bases separated the two germline ends. The germline V gene has CDR1 MNHEY and CDR2 SMNVEV (reference sequence). CDR3 length: 14 amino acids.

This clone was detected only a few times. The gene calls are TRBV29-1 and TRBJ2-5; TRBD2 matches 14 bases. This CDR3 contains 16 residues. The J segment lost 1 base and the V segment lost 6 bases, leaving 7 bases of the junction unmatched. CDR1 and CDR2 from the germline V gene are SQVTM and ANQGSEA. CDR3 sequence: CSVPGTSGGIQETQYF. CDR3 nucleotides: TGCAGCGTCCCCGGGACTAGCGGGGGAATCCAAGAGACCCAGTACTTC.

The V gene is TRBV5-1, the J gene TRBJ2-7; TRBD2 matches 14 bases. V was clipped by 4 bases and J by 4 bases; unmatched bases: 7. This CDR3 contains 16 residues. Looked up from germline, CDR1 is SGHRS and CDR2 is YFSETQ. CDR3 sequence: CASSIGTSGRSYEQYF. CDR3 DNA sequence: TGCGCCAGCAGCATAGGGACTAGCGGGAGATCGTACGAGCAGTACTTC.

This clone was found a few times. J is TRBJ2-5 and V is TRBV28; the D gene is possibly TRBD2 (6 bases). The V end was cut by 6 bases, the J end by 8 bases, with 16 bases between. The germline gives CDR1 MDHEN, CDR2 SYDVKM. This CDR3 is 13 amino acids long. The CDR3: CASRQTRRDTQYF. The CDR3, as DNA: TGTGCCAGCAGGCAGACTAGACGGGATACCCAGTACTTC.

This clone was seen repeatedly, ten times or more. The chain has TRBV12-3 or TRBV12-4 and TRBJ2-7; no clear D gene. The CDR3 extends over 15 amino acids. The V and J ends lost 3 bases and 3 bases respectively, with 15 bases between them. Here the CDR3 reads CASSFSYVTRYEQYF. DNA of the CDR3: TGTGCCAGCAGTTTTTCGTATGTGACGCGCTACGAGCAGTACTTC.

The rearrangement joins TRBV20-1 to TRBJ2-4; a possible D gene is TRBD1 (5 bases). There are 14 residues in the CDR3. CDR1 is DFQATT, CDR2 SNEGSKA, per germline (reference sequence). Trimming removed 0 bases at V and 3 bases at J, with 9 bases between. The CDR3 nucleotides read TGCAGTGCTAGAGATGACAGAGACAAAAACATTCAGTACTTC. As protein: CSARDDRDKNIQYF.

This clone was counted at least ten times. The genes are TRBV3-1 and TRBJ2-7, with TRBD2 matching 12 bases. The CDR3 totals 15 residues. Unmatched junction bases numbered 5, after V lost 2 bases and J lost 6 bases. The V gene's germline CDR1 is LGHDT and CDR2 YNNKEL (reference sequence). CDR3 sequence: CASSQPTSGRSEQYF. CDR3 coding DNA: TGTGCCAGCAGCCAACCTACTAGCGGGAGGAGCGAGCAGTACTTC.

Many counts were recorded for this clone. The chain links TRBV27 to TRBJ2-2; 8 bases line up with TRBD2. V lost 3 bases and J lost 0; bases outside the gene matches: 12. The CDR3 loop spans 19 amino acids. CDR1 and CDR2 from the germline V gene are MNHEY and SMNVEV (reference sequence). In nucleotides, the CDR3 is TGTGCCAGCAGTTTCCAGGGCCTGGCGGGAGGTACGAACACCGGGGAGCTGTTTTTT. Its protein is CASSFQGLAGGTNTGELFF.

By proportion, this clone is medium-sized. The chain employs TRBV28 and TRBJ2-7; possibly TRBD2 for D (5 bases). CDR3 length: 13 amino acids. CDR1 MDHEN and CDR2 SYDVKM come from the germline V gene. V was clipped by 5 bases and J by 2 bases, with 10 bases between them. CDR3 nucleotides: TGTGCCAGCAGTGGAGGCGGCCCCTACGAGCAGTACTTC. As protein: CASSGGGPYEQYF.

The table lists this clone with many counts. The rearrangement links TRBV29-1 to TRBJ1-1; the D gene is possibly TRBD1 (5 bases). CDR1 is SQVTM, CDR2 ANQGSEA, per germline. The germline V and J ends were trimmed by 6 bases and 1 base, with 15 bases remaining between them. CDR3 length equals 14 residues. Written as DNA, the CDR3 is TGCAGCGTCGTCACCAGGGTCGCGAACACTGAAGCTTTCTTT. It is translated as CSVVTRVANTEAFF.

This clone was picked up many times. J is TRBJ2-1 and V is TRBV19; 7 bases are a match to TRBD1. The ends lost 5 bases at V and 3 bases at J; junction bases unmatched: 10. The CDR3 runs 16 residues. Per the germline V gene, CDR1 is LNHDA and CDR2 is SQIVND (reference sequence). The CDR3 loop reads CASSDPPGQSYNEQFF. As DNA, the CDR3 is TGTGCCAGTAGTGATCCACCGGGACAGAGCTACAATGAGCAGTTCTTC.

In regard to this clone: The junction shows a germline mismatch at one end, possibly a read error. The V and J genes are TRBV7-9 and TRBJ1-3; TRBD1 matches at 9 bases. The CDR3 is made up of 15 amino acids. Germline V lookup: CDR1 SEHNR, CDR2 FQNEAQ (reference sequence). This CDR3 is CASRLVGTGRNTIYF. The CDR3 nucleotides read TGTGCCAGCAGATTAGTCGGGACAGGGAGAAACACCATATATTTT.

The V gene is TRBV6-2 or TRBV6-3, the J gene TRBJ2-7; the D is unclear. The length of the CDR3 is 12 residues. V was trimmed by 5 bases and J by 4 bases, leaving 9 bases between them. Germline V gene lookup returns CDR1 MNHEY and CDR2 SVGEGT. CDR3 sequence (DNA): TGTGCCAGCAGTCACCTCCGTTACGAGCAGTACTTC. This translates into CASSHLRYEQYF.

This clone is medium-sized within its sample. This chain uses TRBV28 with TRBJ2-7; 10 nucleotides align to TRBD1. The CDR3 extends over 15 amino acids. Looked up from germline, CDR1 is MDHEN and CDR2 is SYDVKM. V trimming: 7 bases; J trimming: 1 base; junction bases outside the gene matches: 7. CDR3 coding DNA: TGTGCCAGCATTCCCTCGGGACAGGGGTCCTACGAGCAGTACTTC. It encodes CASIPSGQGSYEQYF.

This clone was seen at least ten times. This chain links TRBV11-2 with TRBJ1-1, with TRBD1 matching over 9 bases. V gave up 3 bases and J gave up 6 bases; unmatched junction bases: 5. CDR1 and CDR2 from the germline V gene are SGHAT and FQNNGV. The CDR3 contains 14 residues. The DNA of the CDR3 is TGTGCCAGCAGCTTGACAGGGGGAAGGGCTGAAGCTTTCTTT. Its translation: CASSLTGGRAEAFF.